This TCR beta chain was retrieved from a study of OX40 agonist ivuxolimab in advanced cancers. In the study overall: Dose-escalation patients had hepatocellular carcinoma, melanoma, renal cell or head and neck cancer. Study observations and caveats: Partial responders receiving 0.1-3.0 mg/kg showed among the lowest clonal expansion. Clonal expansion by week 6 occurred in CD4+ and CD8+ blood T cells (at 0.1 to 3.0 mg/kg).

Profiling relied on immunoSEQ multiplex PCR, and the TCRdb table lists in-frame clones only, not all of them. The sample has 20,000 to 30,000 clones, approximately 83% seen once. This clone showed up just a few times. What it binds is not known. Sequencing used CD4+ or CD8+ T cells sorted from blood, obtained in a trial of the OX40 agonist ivuxolimab. This TCR came from an adult with an advanced solid tumor such as melanoma, head and neck, liver or kidney cancer.

The CDR3 DNA reads TGTGCCAGCAGAGACTTAGCGGCCCCTCCGCGAGATACGCAGTATTTT. This encodes CASRDLAAPPRDTQYF. The J gene is TRBJ2-3, the V gene TRBV7-9; TRBD2 might be the D (6 bases). Germline assignment: CDR1 SEHNR and CDR2 FQNEAQ (reference sequence). Trimming removed 6 bases from V and 5 bases from J, with 21 bases in between. This CDR3 has 16 amino acids. The full variable domain, its missing parts supplied by reference TRBV7-9 and TRBJ2-3, is DTGVSQNPRHKITKRGQNVTFRCDPISEHNRLYWYRQTLGQGPEFLTYFQNEAQLEKSRLLSDRFSAERPKGSFSTLEIQRTEQGDSAMYLCASRDLAAPPRDTQYFGPGTRLTVL.